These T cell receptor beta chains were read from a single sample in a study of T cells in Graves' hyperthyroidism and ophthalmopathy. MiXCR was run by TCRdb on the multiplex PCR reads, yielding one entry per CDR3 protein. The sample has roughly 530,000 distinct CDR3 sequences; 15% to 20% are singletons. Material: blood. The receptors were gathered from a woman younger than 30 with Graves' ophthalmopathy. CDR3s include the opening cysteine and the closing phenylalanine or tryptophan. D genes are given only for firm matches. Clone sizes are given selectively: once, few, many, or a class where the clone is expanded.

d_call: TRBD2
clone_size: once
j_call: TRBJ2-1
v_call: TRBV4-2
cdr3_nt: TGTGCCAGCAGCCAAGAATGGCTAGCGGGAAACAATGAGCAGTTCTTC
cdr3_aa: CASSQEWLAGNNEQFF

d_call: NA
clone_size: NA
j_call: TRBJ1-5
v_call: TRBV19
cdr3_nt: TGTGCCAGTACCGTGGGGGCGGATAGCAATCAGCCCCAGCATTTT
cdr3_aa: CASTVGADSNQPQHF

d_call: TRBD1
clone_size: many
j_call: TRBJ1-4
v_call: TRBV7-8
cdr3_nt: TGTGCCAGCAGCCAGGGGGGCGGGGTTGAAAAACTGTTTTTT
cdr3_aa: CASSQGGGVEKLFF

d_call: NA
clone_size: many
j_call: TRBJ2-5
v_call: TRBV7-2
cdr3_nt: TGTGCCAGCAGCATACGGACGGAAGCCCAAGAGACCCAGTACTTC
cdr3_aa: CASSIRTEAQETQYF

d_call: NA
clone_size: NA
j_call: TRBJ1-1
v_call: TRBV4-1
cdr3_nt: TGCGCCAGCAGCCAAGTCTGGGGTAGCACTGAAGCTTTCTTT
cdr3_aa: CASSQVWGSTEAFF

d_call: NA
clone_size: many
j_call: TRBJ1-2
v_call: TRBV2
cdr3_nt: TGTGCCAGCAGTGAACACGGGGGCGGCTACACCTTC
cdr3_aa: CASSEHGGGYTF

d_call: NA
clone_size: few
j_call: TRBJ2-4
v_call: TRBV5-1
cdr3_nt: TGCGCCAGCAGCTTGGTTGGGTCCCTGGGGGGAAACATTCAGTACTTC
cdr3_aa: CASSLVGSLGGNIQYF

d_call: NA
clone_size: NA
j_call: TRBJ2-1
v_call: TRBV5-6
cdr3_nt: TGTGCCAGCAGACGGCAGGGCCGGCAGTTCTTC
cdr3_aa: CASRRQGRQFF

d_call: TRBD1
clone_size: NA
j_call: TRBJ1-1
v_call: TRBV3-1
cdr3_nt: TGTGCCAGCAGGGACACGGGGACAGGGGCCACTGAAGCTTTCTTT
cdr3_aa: CASRDTGTGATEAFF

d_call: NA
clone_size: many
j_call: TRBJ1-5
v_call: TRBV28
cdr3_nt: TGTGCCAGCGGGCTTCGCTCTCGCGGAAAGACCGTGATCTTACGTAATAGCAATCAGCCCCAGCATTTT
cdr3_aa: CASGLRSRGKTVILRNSNQPQHF

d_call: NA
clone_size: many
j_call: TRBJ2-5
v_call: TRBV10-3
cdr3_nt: TGTGCCATCAGAAGGGACTCGGAGGTGGAGACCCAGTACTTC
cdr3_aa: CAIRRDSEVETQYF

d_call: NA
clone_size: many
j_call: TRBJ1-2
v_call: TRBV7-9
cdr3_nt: TGTGCCAGCAGCTTACCCGTGGACGGGGGTGACTATGGCTACACCTTC
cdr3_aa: CASSLPVDGGDYGYTF

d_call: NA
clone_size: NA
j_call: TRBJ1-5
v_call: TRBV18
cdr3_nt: TGTGCCAGCTCCCTTAGGCCAGGGGATAGCAATCGGCCCCAGCATTTT
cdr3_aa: CASSLRPGDSNRPQHF

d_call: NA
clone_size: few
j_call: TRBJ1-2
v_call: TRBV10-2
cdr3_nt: TGCGCCAGCAGTGAGTCTGACGGGGCAGCTAACTATGGCTACACCTTC
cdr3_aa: CASSESDGAANYGYTF

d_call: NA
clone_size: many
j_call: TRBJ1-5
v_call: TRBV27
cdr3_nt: TGTGCCAGCAGTTTTTCGGGGGCCCACAATCAGCCCCAGCATTTT
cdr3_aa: CASSFSGAHNQPQHF

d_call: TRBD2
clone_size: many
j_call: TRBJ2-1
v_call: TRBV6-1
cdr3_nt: TGTGCCAGCAGTTTCGGCGGGGGTCCGAGCTCCTACAATGAGCAGTTCTTC
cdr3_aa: CASSFGGGPSSYNEQFF

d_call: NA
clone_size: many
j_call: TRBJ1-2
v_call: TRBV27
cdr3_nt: TGTGCCAGCAGCTCCCCTCGACAGGCCTATGGCTACACCTTC
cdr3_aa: CASSSPRQAYGYTF

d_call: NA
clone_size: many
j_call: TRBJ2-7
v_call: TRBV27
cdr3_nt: TGTGCCAGCAGTTTAACGGGGTCCATACACGAGCAGTACTTC
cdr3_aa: CASSLTGSIHEQYF

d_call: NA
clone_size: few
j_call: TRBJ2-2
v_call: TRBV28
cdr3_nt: TGTGCCAGCACCTCTTCTTGGGGGATGAACACCGGGGAGCTGTTTTTT
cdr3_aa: CASTSSWGMNTGELFF

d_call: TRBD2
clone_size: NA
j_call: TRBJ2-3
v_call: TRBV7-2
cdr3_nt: TGTGCCAGCAGCTTCGAAAGCGGGAGGGGGGTAGATACGCAGTATTTT
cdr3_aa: CASSFESGRGVDTQYF

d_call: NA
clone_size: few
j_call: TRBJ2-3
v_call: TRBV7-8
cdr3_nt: TGTGCCAGCAGCTTATGGTCAAAGGGAACAGATACGCAGTATTTT
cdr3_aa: CASSLWSKGTDTQYF